Each of the 2 T cell receptor beta chains below was sequenced from the same sample in a study of T cell repertoires in cytomegalovirus infection. The antigens these receptors bind are not known. From the reads, TCRdb called clonotypes with MiXCR, one entry per CDR3 protein. The data contain 750,000 to 950,000 distinct CDR3 sequences, approximately 32% of them singletons. The sample here was cultured CD8+ T cells from PBMCs, taken from culture after CMV antigen stimulation. The receptors were gathered from a human donor in good health (CMV status not recorded). Some clones in this sample may be carry-over from other donors' samples.

This chain joins TRBV5-4 and TRBJ1-2; maybe TRBD1 (5 bases). The ends were cut back, 9 bases at V and 5 bases at J, with 17 bases in the middle. The germline V gene encodes CDR1 SGHNT and CDR2 YYREEE (reference sequence). This CDR3 has 13 residues. The CDR3 is CATNGGNSYGYTF. CDR3 nucleotides: TGTGCCACTAACGGGGGGAACTCTTATGGCTACACCTTC.

Ten or more counts support this clonotype. The CDR3 region has the DNA TGTGCCAGCAGCTCCGGGACAGGGCACGGCTACACCTTC. Its translation: CASSSGTGHGYTF. This chain links TRBV12-3 or TRBV12-4 with TRBJ1-2, with TRBD1 matching over 9 bases. The CDR3 spans 13 residues. V was clipped by 6 bases and J by 8 bases; unmatched bases: 7.